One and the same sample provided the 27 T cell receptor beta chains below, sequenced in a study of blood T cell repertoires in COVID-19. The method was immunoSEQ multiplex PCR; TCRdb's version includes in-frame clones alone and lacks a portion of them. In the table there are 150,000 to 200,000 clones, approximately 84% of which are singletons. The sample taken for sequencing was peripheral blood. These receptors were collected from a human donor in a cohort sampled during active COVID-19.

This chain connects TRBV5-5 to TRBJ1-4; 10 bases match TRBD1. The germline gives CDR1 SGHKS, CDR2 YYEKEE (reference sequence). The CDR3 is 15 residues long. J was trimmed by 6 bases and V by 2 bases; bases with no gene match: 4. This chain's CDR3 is CASSFPTGGHEKLFF. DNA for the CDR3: TGTGCCAGCAGCTTTCCGACAGGGGGCCATGAAAAACTGTTTTTT.

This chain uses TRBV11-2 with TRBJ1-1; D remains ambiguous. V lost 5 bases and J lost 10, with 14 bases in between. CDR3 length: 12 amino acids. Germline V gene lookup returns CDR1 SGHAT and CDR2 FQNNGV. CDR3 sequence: CASSAPRLSAFF. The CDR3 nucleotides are TGTGCCAGCAGCGCTCCTAGGTTATCAGCTTTCTTT.

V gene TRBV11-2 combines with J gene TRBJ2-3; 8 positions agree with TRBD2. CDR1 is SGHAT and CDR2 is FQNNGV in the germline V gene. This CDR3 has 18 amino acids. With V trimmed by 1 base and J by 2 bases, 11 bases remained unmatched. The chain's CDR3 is CASSLGGSGVHHTDTQYF. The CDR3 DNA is TGTGCCAGCAGCTTAGGTGGTAGCGGGGTTCACCACACAGATACGCAGTATTTT.

The CDR3 region is CASSLTGQASGTQHF. CDR3 coding DNA: TGTGCCAGCAGCTTGACGGGACAGGCTTCGGGGACCCAGCATTTT. V usage is TRBV5-6 and J usage is TRBJ1-5, with TRBD1 identical over 8 bases. Germline V lookup: CDR1 SGHDT, CDR2 YYEEEE. The CDR3 extends over 15 amino acids. J gave up 11 bases and V 1 base, and 11 bases lay outside the gene matches.

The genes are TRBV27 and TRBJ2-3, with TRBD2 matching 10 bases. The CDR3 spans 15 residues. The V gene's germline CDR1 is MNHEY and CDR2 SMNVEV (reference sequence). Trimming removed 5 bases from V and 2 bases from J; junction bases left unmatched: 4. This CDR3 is CASSQTSGITDTQYF. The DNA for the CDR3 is TGTGCCAGCAGTCAAACTAGCGGGATCACAGATACGCAGTATTTT.

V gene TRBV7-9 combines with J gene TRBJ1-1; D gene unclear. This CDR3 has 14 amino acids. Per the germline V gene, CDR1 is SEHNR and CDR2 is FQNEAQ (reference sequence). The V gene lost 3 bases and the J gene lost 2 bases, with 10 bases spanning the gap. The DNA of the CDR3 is TGTGCCAGCAGCTTTTCGGGATCCAACACTGAAGCTTTCTTT. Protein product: CASSFSGSNTEAFF.

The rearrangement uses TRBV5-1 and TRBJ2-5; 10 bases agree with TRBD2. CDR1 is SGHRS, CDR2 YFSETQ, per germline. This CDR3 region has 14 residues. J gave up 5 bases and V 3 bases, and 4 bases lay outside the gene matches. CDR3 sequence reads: CASSSGLAYETQYF. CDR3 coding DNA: TGCGCCAGCAGCTCGGGACTAGCGTATGAGACCCAGTACTTC.

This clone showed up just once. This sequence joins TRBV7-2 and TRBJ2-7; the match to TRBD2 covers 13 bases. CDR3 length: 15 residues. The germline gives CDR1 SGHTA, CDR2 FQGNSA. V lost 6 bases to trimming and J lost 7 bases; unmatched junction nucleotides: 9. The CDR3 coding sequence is TGTGCCAGCAGACCGACTAGCGGGGGGCCTTTGGAGCAGTACTTC. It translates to CASRPTSGGPLEQYF.

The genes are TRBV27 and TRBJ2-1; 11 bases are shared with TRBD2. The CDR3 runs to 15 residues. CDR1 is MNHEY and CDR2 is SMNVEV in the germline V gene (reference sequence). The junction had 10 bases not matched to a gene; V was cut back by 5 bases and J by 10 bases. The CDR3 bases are TGTGCCAGCAGTATGCTAGCGGGGGGCCTAGGGGAGCAGTTCTTC. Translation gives CASSMLAGGLGEQFF.

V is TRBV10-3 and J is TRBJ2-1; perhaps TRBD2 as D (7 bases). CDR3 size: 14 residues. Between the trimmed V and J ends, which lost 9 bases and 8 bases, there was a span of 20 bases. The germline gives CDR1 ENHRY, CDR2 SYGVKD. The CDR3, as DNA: TGTGCCATAAAGGAGCGCAGGGGAGGGGATGAGCAGTTCTTC. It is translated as CAIKERRGGDEQFF.

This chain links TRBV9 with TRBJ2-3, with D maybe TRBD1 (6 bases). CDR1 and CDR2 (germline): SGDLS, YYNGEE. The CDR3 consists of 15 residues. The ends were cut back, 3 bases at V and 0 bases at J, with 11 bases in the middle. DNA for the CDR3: TGTGCCAGCAGCGGCAGGGGTTGGAGCACAGATACGCAGTATTTT. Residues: CASSGRGWSTDTQYF.

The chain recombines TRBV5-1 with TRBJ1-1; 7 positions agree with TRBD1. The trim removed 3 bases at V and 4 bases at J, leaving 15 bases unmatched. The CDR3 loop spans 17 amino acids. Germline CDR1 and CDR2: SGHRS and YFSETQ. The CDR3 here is CASSSTYPGGTSTEAFF. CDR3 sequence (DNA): TGCGCCAGCAGCTCGACATACCCAGGGGGGACTAGCACTGAAGCTTTCTTT.

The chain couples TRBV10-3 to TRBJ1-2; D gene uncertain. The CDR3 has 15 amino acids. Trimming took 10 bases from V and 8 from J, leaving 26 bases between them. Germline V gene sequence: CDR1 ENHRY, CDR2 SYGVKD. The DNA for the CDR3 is TGTGCCACCAGCGTTCGAGACCCCCGGAGTTTAGGCTACACCTTC. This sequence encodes CATSVRDPRSLGYTF.

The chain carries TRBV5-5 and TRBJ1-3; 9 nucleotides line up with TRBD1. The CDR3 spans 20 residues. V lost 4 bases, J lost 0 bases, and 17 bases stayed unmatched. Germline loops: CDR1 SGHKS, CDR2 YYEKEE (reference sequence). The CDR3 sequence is CASSRTGTGMHTYSGNTIYF. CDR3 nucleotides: TGTGCCAGCAGCCGAACCGGGACAGGGATGCACACTTACTCTGGAAACACCATATATTTT.

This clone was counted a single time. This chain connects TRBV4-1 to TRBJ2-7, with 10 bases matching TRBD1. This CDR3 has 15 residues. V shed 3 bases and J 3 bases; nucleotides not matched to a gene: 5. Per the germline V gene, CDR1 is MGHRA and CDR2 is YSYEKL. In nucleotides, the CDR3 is TGCGCCAGCAGCCAGCCGGGACAGGGGAACTACGAGCAGTACTTC. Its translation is CASSQPGQGNYEQYF.

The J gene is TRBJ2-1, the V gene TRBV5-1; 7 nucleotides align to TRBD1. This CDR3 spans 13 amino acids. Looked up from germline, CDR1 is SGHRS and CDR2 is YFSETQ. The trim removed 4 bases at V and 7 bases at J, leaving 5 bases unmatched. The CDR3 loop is CASSTGTANEQFF. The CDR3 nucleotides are TGCGCCAGCAGCACCGGGACAGCTAATGAGCAGTTCTTC.

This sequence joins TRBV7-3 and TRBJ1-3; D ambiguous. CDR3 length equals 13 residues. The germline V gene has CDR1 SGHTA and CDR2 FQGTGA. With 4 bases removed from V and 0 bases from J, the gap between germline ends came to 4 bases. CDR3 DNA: TGTGCCAGCAGCTCTTACTCTGGAAACACCATATATTTT. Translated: CASSSYSGNTIYF.

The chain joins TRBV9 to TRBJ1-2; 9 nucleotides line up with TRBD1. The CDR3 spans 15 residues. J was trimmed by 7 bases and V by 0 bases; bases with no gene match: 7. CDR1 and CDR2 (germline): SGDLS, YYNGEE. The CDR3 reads CASSVVGQGTGGYTF. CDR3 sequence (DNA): TGTGCCAGCAGCGTAGTGGGACAGGGAACGGGTGGCTACACCTTC.

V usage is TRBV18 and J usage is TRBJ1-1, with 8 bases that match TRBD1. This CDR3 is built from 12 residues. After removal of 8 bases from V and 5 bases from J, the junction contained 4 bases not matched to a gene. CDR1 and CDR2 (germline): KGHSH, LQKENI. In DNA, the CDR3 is TGTGCCAGCGGGACAGGCCCGACTGAAGCTTTCTTT. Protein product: CASGTGPTEAFF.

The CDR3 is CASSTRGGWQPQHF. The CDR3 nucleotides are TGTGCCAGCAGTACTCGGGGGGGATGGCAGCCCCAGCATTTT. The rearrangement joins TRBV6-5 to TRBJ1-5; weak D call: TRBD1 (5 bases). CDR3 size: 14 residues. Germline loops: CDR1 MNHEY, CDR2 SVGAGI. V gave up 5 bases and J gave up 7 bases, with 15 bases separating them.

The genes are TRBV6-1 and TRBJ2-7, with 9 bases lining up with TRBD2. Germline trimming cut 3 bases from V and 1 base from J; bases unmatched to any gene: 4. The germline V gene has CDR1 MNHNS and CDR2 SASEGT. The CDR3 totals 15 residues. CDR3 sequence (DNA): TGTGCCAGCAGTGAGGAGCGGGGGGAGTCCTACGAGCAGTACTTC. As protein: CASSEERGESYEQYF.

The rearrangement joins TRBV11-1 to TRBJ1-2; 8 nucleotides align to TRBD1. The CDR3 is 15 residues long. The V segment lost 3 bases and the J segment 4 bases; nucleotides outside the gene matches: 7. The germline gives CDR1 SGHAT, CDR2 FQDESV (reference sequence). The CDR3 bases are TGTGCCAGCAGCTTGGTTGGGACAGGCGCCTATGGCTACACCTTC. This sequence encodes CASSLVGTGAYGYTF.

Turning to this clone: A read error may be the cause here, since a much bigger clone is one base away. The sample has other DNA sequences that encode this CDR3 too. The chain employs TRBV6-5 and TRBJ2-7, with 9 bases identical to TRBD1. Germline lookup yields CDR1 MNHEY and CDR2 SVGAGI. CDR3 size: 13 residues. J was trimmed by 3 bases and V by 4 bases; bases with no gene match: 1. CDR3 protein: CASSSGQGYEQYF. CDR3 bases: TGTGCCAGCAGTTCGGGACAGGGCTACGAGCAGTACTTC.

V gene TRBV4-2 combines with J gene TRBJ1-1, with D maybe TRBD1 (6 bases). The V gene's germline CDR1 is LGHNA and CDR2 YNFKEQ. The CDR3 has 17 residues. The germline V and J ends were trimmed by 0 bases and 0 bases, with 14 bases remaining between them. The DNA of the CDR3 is TGTGCCAGCAGCCAAGACCCACTGACAGGTATGAACACTGAAGCTTTCTTT. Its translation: CASSQDPLTGMNTEAFF.

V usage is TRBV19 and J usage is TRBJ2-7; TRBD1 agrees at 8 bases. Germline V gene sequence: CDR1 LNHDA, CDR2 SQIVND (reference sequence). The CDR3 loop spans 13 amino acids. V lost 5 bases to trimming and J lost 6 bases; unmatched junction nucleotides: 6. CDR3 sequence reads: CASSRTGSSEQYF. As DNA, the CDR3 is TGTGCCAGTAGTCGGACAGGGAGTTCCGAGCAGTACTTC.

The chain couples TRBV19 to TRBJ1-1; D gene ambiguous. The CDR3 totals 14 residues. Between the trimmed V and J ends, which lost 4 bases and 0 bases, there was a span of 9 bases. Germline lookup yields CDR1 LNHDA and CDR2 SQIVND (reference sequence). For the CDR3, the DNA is TGTGCCAGTAGTAGGCGGGGTCTGAACACTGAAGCTTTCTTT. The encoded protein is CASSRRGLNTEAFF.

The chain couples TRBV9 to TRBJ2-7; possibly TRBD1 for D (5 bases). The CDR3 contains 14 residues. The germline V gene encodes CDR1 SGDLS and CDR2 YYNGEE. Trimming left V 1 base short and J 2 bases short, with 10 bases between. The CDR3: CASSVSQGTYEQYF. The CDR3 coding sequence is TGTGCCAGCAGCGTATCCCAGGGAACCTACGAGCAGTACTTC.